This T cell receptor beta chain was found in a study of vaccination and CD4 T cells after COVID-19. Study-wide context: Post-vaccine sampling followed dose two by a median 72 days (range 14 to 241). Control cultures used a CEFX viral epitope pool, an HIV-1 Nef peptide pool, or no peptide. Points from the study as a whole: Only post-vaccination samples contained a median about 90% of the reactive clones in convalescent patients.

Specified treatment: approximately nine-day PBMC culture with coronavirus spike peptide pools or control peptides (ViraFEST assay). Concerning this clonotype itself: The antigen remains undetermined.

At the Johns Hopkins FTIC core, DNA taken from cultured CD4+ T cells was sequenced by way of the Oncomine TCR Beta short-read assay. TCRdb analysed the PCR reads with MiXCR anew, one entry per CDR3 protein. The repertoire consists of 9,000 to 13,000 distinct CDR3 sequences, with 50% to 60% occurring once and the leading ten covering around 24%. Sequencing was carried out using CD4+ T cells from blood, cultured in vitro. This clonotype originated in a human donor who had recovered from COVID-19.

CDR3 DNA sequence: TGTGCCAGCAGTTTATCGGTACCTGCGGGGATTGGAAACACCATATATTTT. Protein: CASSLSVPAGIGNTIYF. The chain carries TRBV27 and TRBJ1-3; D ambiguous. V dropped 0 bases and J dropped 3 bases, with 15 bases sitting between them. This CDR3 has 17 residues. The germline V gene encodes CDR1 MNHEY and CDR2 SMNVEV (reference sequence).